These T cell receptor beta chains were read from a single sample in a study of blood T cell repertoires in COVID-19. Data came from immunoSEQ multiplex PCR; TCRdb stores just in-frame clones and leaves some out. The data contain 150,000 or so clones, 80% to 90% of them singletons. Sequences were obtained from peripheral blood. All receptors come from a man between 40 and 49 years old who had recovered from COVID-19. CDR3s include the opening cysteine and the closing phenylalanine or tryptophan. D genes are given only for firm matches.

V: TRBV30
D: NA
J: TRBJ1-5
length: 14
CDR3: CAWKSGDFSQPQHF
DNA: TGTGCCTGGAAAAGTGGGGACTTCTCCCAGCCCCAGCATTTT

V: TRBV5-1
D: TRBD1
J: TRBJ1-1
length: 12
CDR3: CASSIGTGEAFF
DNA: TGCGCCAGCAGCATAGGGACAGGTGAAGCTTTCTTT

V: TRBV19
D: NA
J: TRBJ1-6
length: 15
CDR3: CASTSLRAGVSPLHF
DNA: TGTGCCAGTACCTCCCTCAGGGCAGGGGTTTCACCCCTCCACTTT

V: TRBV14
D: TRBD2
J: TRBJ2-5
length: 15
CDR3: CASSQRGGSQETQYF
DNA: TGTGCCAGCAGCCAACGGGGGGGCTCCCAAGAGACCCAGTACTTC

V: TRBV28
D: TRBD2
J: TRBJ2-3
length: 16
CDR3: CASSPGLAGTTDTQYF
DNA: TGTGCCAGCAGTCCTGGACTAGCGGGGACCACAGATACGCAGTATTTT

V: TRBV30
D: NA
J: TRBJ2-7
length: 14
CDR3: CAWSAKTARGEQYF
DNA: TGTGCCTGGAGTGCCAAGACAGCTAGGGGAGAGCAGTACTTC

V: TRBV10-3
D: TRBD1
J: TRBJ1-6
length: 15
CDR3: CAISPQGQGYSPLHF
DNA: TGTGCCATCAGCCCCCAGGGACAGGGGTATTCACCCCTCCACTTT

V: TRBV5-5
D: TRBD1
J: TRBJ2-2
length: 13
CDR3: CASSWDSSGELFF
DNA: TGTGCCAGCAGCTGGGACAGCTCCGGGGAGCTGTTTTTT

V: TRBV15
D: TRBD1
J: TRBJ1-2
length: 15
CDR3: CATRPGQGGAYGYTF
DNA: TGTGCCACCAGACCGGGACAGGGGGGCGCCTATGGCTACACCTTC

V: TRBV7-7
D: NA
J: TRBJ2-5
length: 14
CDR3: CASSLVPGQETQYF
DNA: TGTGCTAGCAGCTTAGTCCCAGGCCAAGAGACCCAGTACTTC

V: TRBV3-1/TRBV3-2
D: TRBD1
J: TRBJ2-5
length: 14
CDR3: CASTGGTGGMAQYF
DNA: TGTGCCAGCACTGGGGGGACAGGGGGCATGGCCCAGTACTTC

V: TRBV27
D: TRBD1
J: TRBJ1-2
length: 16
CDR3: CASRDEDRGNFYGYTF
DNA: TGTGCCAGCAGAGATGAGGACAGGGGGAACTTCTATGGCTACACCTTC

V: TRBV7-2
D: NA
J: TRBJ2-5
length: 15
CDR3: CASSLGAALQETQYF
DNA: TGTGCCAGCAGCTTAGGCGCGGCGCTCCAAGAGACCCAGTACTTC

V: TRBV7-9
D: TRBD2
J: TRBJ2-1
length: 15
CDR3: CASSRAGATYNEQFF
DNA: TGTGCCAGCAGCCGAGCGGGGGCCACCTACAATGAGCAGTTCTTC

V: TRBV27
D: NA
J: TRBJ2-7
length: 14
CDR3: CASSLTRGSYEQYF
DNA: TGTGCCAGCAGTTTAACCCGGGGGTCCTACGAGCAGTACTTC

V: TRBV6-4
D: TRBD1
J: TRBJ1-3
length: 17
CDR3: CASIQDRGYSSGNTIYF
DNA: TGTGCCAGCATCCAGGACAGGGGTTATTCCTCTGGAAACACCATATATTTT

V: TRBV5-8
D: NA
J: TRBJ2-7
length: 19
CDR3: CASSYLFPPTGIIDYEQYF
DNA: TGTGCCAGCAGCTACTTATTCCCCCCAACAGGGATAATTGACTACGAGCAGTACTTC